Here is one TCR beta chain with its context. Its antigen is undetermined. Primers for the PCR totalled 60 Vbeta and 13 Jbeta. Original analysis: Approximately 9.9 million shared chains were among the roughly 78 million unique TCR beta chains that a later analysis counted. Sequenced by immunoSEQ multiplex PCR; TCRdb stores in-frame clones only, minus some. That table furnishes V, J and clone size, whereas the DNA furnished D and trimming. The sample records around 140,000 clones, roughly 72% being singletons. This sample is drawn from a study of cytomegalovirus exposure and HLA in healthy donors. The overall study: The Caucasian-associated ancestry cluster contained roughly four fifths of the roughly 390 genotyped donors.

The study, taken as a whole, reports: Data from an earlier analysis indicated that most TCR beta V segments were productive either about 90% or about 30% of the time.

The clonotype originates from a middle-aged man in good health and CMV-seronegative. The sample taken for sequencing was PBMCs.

The CDR3 DNA sequence: TGTGCCAGCAGCTTGGTAGCCGGGGAGCTGTTTTTT. This encodes CASSLVAGELFF. The rearrangement uses TRBV5-6 and TRBJ2-2; no definite D call. The germline CDR1 and CDR2 sequences are SGHDT and YYEEEE. This CDR3 contains 12 residues. Trimming pared 0 bases from V and 6 bases from J, leaving 3 bases between.